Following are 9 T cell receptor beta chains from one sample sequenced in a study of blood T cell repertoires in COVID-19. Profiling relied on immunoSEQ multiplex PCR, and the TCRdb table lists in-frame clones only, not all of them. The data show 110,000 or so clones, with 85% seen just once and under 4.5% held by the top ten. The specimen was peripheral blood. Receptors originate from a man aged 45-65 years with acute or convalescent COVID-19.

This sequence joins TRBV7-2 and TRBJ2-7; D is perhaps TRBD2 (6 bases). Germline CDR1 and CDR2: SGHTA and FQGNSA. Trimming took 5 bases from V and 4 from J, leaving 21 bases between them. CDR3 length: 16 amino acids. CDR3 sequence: CASSKAPGLVLYEQYF. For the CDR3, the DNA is TGTGCCAGCAGCAAAGCCCCGGGACTCGTCCTTTACGAGCAGTACTTC.

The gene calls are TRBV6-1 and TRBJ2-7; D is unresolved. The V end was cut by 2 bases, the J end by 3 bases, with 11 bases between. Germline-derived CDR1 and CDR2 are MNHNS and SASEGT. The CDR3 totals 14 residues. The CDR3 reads CASSELSNHYEQYF. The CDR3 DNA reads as TGTGCCAGCAGTGAACTGAGTAATCACTACGAGCAGTACTTC.

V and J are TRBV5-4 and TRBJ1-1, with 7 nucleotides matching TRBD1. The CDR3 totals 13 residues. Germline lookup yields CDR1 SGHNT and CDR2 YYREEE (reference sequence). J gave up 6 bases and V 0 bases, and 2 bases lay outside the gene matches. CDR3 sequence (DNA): TGTGCCAGCAGCTTGGGACAGGGCCCTGAAGCTTTCTTT. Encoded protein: CASSLGQGPEAFF.

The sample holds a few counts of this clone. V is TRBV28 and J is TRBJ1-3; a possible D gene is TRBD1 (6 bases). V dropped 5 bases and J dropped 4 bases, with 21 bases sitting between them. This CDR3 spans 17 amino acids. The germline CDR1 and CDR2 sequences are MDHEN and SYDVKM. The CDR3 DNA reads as TGTGCCAGCAGTCCCCTCAGAGAGGGGGACGCGGGAAACACCATATATTTT. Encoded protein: CASSPLREGDAGNTIYF.

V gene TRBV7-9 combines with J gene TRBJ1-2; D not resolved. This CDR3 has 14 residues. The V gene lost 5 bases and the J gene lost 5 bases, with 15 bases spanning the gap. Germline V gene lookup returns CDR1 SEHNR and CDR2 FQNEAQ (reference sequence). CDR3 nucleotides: TGTGCCAGCAGCCCCCAAGTAGGGAGTTATGGCTACACCTTC. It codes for CASSPQVGSYGYTF.

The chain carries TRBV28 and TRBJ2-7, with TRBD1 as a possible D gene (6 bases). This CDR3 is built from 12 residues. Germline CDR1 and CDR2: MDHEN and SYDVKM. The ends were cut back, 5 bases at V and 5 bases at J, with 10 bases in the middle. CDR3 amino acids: CASSPRGHEQYF. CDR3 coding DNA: TGTGCCAGCAGTCCCAGGGGCCACGAGCAGTACTTC.

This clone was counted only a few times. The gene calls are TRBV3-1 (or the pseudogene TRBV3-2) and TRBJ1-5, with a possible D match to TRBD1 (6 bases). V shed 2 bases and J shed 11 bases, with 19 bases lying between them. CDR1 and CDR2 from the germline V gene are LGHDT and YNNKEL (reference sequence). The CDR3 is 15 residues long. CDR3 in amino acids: CASSQRTDSLSAQHF. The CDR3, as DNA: TGTGCCAGCAGCCAACGGACGGACAGCCTCTCGGCCCAGCATTTT.

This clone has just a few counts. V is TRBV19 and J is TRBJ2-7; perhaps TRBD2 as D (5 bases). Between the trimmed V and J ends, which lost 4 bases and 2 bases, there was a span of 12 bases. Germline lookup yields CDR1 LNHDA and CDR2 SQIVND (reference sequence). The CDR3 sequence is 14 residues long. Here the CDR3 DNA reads TGTGCCAGTAGTAATGAGGGCGGACCCTACGAGCAGTACTTC. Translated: CASSNEGGPYEQYF.

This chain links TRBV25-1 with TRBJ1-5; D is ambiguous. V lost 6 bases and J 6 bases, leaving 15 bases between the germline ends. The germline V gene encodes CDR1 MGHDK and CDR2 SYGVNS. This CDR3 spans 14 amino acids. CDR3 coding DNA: TGTGCCAGCAGCCACCGGGTGTCATCTCAGCCCCAGCATTTT. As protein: CASSHRVSSQPQHF.